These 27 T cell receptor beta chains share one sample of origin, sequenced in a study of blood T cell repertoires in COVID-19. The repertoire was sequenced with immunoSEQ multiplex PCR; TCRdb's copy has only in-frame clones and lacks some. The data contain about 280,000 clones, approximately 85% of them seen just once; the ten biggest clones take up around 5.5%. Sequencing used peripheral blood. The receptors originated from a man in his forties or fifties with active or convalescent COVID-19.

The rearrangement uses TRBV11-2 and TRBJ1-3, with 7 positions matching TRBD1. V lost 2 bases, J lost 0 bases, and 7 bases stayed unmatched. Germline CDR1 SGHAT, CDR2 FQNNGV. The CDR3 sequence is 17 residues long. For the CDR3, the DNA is TGTGCCAGCAGCTTACCGTGGACAGGCCCCTCTGGAAACACCATATATTTT. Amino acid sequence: CASSLPWTGPSGNTIYF.

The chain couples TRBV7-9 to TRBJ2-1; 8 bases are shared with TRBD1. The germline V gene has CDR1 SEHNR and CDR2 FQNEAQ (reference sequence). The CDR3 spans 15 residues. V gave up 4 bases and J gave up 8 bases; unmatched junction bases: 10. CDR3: CASSSDRGNIHEQFF. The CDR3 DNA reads TGTGCCAGCAGCTCCGACAGGGGAAACATCCATGAGCAGTTCTTC.

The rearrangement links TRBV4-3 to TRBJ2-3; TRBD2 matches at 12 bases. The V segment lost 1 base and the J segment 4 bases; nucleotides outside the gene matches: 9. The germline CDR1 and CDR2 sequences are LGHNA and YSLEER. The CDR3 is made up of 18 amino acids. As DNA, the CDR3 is TGCGCCAGCAGCCAAGGGGAGAGACTAGCGGGAGAGTCAGATACGCAGTATTTT. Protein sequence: CASSQGERLAGESDTQYF.

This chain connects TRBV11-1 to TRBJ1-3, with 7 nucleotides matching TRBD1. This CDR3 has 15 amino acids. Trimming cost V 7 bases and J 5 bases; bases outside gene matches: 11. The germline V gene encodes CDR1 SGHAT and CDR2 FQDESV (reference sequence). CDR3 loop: CASTLTWDSRNTIYF. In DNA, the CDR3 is TGTGCCAGCACCCTAACATGGGACAGTCGAAACACCATATATTTT.

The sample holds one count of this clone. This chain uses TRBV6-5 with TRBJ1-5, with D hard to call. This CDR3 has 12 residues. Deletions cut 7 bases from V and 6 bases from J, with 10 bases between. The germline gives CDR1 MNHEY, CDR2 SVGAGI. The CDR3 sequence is CASNAGSQPQHF. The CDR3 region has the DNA TGTGCCAGCAATGCAGGCTCTCAGCCCCAGCATTTT.

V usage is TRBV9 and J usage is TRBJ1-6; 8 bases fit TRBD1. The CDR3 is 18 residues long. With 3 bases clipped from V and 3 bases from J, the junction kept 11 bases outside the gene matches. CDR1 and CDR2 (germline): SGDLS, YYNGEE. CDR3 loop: CASSAPLTGVFYNSPLHF. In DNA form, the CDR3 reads TGTGCCAGCAGCGCTCCATTGACAGGGGTCTTCTATAATTCACCCCTCCACTTT.

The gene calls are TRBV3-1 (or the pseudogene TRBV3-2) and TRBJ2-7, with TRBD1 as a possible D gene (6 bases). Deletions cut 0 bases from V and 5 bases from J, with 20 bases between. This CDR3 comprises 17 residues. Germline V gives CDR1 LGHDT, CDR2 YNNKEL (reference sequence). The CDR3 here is CASSQDRSGASGDEQYF. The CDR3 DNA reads TGTGCCAGCAGCCAAGATCGTAGTGGGGCCTCAGGGGACGAGCAGTACTTC.

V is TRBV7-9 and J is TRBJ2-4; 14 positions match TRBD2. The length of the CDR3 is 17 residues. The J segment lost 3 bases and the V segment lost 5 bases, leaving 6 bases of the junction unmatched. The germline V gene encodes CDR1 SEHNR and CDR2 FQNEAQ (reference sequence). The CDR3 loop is CASSGTSGSPGKNIQYF. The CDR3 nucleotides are TGTGCCAGCAGCGGGACTAGCGGGAGTCCGGGCAAAAACATTCAGTACTTC. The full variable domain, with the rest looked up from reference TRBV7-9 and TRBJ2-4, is DTGVSQNPRHKITKRGQNVTFRCDPISEHNRLYWYRQTLGQGPEFLTYFQNEAQLEKSRLLSDRFSAERPKGSFSTLEIQRTEQGDSAMYLCASSGTSGSPGKNIQYFGAGTRLSVL.

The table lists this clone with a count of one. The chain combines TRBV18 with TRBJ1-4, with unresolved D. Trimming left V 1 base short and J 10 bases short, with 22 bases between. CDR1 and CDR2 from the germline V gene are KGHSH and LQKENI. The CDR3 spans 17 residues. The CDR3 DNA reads TGTGCCAGCTCACCACAGGCTGATCTGGCCACTTCAGGAAAACTGTTTTTT. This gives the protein CASSPQADLATSGKLFF.

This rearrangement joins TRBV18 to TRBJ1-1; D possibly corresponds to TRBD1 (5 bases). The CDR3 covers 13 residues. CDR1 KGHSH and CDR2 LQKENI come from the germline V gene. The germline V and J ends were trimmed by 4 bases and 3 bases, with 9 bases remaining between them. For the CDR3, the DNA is TGTGCCAGCTCACTGGGGGAGGACACTGAAGCTTTCTTT. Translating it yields CASSLGEDTEAFF.

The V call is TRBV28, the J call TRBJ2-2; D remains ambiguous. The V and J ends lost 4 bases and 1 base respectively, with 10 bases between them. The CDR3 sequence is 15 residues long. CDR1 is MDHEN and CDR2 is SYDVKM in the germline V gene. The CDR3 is CASSSPTGNTGELFF. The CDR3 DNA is TGTGCCAGCAGTTCCCCGACTGGGAACACCGGGGAGCTGTTTTTT. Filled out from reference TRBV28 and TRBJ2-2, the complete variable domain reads DVKVTQSSRYLVKRTGEKVFLECVQDMDHENMFWYRQDPGLGLRLIYFSYDVKMKEKGDIPEGYSVSREKKERFSLILESASTNQTSMYLCASSSPTGNTGELFFGEGSRLTVL.

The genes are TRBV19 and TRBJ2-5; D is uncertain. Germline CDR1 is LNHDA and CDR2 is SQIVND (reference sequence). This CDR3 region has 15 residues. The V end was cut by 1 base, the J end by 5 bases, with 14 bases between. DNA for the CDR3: TGTGCCAGTAGTATAGGCGTATCCAGCGTGGAGACCCAGTACTTC. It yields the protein CASSIGVSSVETQYF. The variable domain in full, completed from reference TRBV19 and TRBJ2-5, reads DGGITQSPKYLFRKEGQNVTLSCEQNLNHDAMYWYRQDPGQGLRLIYYSQIVNDFQKGDIAEGYSVSREKKESFPLTVTSAQKNPTAFYLCASSIGVSSVETQYFGPGTRLLVL.

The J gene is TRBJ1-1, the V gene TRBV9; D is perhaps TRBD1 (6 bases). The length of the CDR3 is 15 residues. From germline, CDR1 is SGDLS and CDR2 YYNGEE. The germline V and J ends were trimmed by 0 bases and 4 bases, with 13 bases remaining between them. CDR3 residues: CASSVAIGGPTEAFF. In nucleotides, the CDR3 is TGTGCCAGCAGCGTAGCTATAGGGGGACCCACTGAAGCTTTCTTT.

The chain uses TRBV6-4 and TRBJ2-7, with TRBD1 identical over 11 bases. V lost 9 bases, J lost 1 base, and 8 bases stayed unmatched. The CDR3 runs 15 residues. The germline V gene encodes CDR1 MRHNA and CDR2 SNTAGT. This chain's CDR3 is CASGTGGRSSYEQYF. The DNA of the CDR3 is TGTGCCAGTGGGACAGGGGGTCGAAGTTCCTACGAGCAGTACTTC.

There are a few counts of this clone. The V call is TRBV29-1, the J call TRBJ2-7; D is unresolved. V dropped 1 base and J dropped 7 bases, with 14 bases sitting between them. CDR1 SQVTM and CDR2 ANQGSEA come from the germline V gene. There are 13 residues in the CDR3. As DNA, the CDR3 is TGCAGCGTTGAAGGGCGCCTACTCGGGGAGCAGTACTTC. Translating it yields CSVEGRLLGEQYF.

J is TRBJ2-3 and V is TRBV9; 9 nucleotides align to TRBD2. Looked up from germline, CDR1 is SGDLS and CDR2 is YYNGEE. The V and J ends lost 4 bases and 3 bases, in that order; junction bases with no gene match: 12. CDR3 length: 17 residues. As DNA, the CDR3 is TGTGCCAGCAGCCCGAACTTAGGGGCGGGAGGGACAGATACGCAGTATTTT. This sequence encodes CASSPNLGAGGTDTQYF.

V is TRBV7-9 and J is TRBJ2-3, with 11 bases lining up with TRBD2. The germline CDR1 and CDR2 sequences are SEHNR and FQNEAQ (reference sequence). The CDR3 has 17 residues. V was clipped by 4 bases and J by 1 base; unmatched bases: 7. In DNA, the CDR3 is TGTGCCAGCAGCTCGGGACTAGCGGAACGAGGCACAGATACGCAGTATTTT. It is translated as CASSSGLAERGTDTQYF.

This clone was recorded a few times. Written as DNA, the CDR3 is TGTGCCAGTAGTCTAGGGGGCAGAGGCACCGGGGAGCTGTTTTTT. It translates to CASSLGGRGTGELFF. The chain is built from TRBV19 and TRBJ2-2, with 7 nucleotides matching TRBD1. Trimming took 5 bases from V and 4 from J; bases not matched to a gene: 7. Germline V CDR1 and CDR2: LNHDA, SQIVND (reference sequence). This CDR3 region has 15 residues.

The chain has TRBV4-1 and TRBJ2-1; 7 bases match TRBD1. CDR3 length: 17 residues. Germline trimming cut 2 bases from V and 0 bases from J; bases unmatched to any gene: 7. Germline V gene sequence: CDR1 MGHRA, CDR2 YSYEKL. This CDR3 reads CASSQTGVGGSYNEQFF. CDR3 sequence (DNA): TGCGCCAGCAGCCAAACAGGGGTAGGGGGCTCCTACAATGAGCAGTTCTTC.

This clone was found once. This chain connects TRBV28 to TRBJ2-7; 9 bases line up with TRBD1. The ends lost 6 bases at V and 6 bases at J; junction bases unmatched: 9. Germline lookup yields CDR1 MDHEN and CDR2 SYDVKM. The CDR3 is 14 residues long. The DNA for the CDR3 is TGTGCCAGCAGCCATACAGGGGGCGCGGGCGAGCAGTACTTC. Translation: CASSHTGGAGEQYF.

The chain's CDR3 is CASSSSYGNTIYF. CDR3 DNA: TGTGCCAGCAGTTCAAGCTATGGAAACACCATATATTTT. The chain joins TRBV12-3 or TRBV12-4 to TRBJ1-3, with D hard to call. Trimming left V 4 bases short and J 3 bases short, with 7 bases between. This CDR3 spans 13 amino acids.

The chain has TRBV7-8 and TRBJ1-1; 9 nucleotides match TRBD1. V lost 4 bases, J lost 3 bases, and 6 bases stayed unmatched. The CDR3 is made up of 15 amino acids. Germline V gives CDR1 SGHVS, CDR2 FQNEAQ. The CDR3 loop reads CASSSRTGAYTEAFF. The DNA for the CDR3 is TGTGCCAGCAGCTCGAGGACAGGGGCGTACACTGAAGCTTTCTTT.

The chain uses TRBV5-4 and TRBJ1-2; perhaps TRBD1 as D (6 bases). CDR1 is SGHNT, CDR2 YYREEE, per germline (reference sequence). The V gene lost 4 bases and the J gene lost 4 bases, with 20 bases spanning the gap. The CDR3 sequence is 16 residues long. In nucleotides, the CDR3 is TGTGCCAGCAGCCGCGACACAGGGCAGAGTACCTATGGCTACACCTTC. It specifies CASSRDTGQSTYGYTF.

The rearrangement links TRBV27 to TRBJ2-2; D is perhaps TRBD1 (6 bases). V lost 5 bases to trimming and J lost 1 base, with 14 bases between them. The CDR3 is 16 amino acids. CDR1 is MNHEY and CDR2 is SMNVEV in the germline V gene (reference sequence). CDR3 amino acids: CASSLRLTGNTGELFF. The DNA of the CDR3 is TGTGCCAGCAGTCTCCGCCTGACAGGGAACACCGGGGAGCTGTTTTTT.

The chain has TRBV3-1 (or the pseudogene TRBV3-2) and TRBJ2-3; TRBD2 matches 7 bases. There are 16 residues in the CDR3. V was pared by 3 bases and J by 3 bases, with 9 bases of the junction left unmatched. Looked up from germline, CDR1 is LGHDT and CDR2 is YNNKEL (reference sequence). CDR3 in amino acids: CASSQNRVGGTDTQYF. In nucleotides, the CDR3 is TGTGCCAGCAGCCAGAACCGGGTCGGGGGGACAGATACGCAGTATTTT.

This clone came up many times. CDR3 sequence: CASSLEPGSGNQPQHF. The CDR3 nucleotides are TGCGCCAGCAGCTTGGAACCGGGTAGTGGCAATCAGCCCCAGCATTTT. J is TRBJ1-5 and V is TRBV5-1; D remains unclear. V dropped 0 bases and J dropped 2 bases, with 12 bases sitting between them. Germline V gene data show CDR1 as SGHRS and CDR2 as YFSETQ. The CDR3 is 16 amino acids.

CDR3 residues: CASSSGTGAFNTIYF. The DNA for the CDR3 is TGTGCCAGCAGCTCAGGGACAGGGGCGTTCAACACCATATATTTT. The chain employs TRBV7-9 and TRBJ1-3; the match to TRBD1 covers 10 bases. Trimming cost V 4 bases and J 7 bases; bases outside gene matches: 7. This CDR3 is 15 amino acids long. Looked up from germline, CDR1 is SEHNR and CDR2 is FQNEAQ (reference sequence).